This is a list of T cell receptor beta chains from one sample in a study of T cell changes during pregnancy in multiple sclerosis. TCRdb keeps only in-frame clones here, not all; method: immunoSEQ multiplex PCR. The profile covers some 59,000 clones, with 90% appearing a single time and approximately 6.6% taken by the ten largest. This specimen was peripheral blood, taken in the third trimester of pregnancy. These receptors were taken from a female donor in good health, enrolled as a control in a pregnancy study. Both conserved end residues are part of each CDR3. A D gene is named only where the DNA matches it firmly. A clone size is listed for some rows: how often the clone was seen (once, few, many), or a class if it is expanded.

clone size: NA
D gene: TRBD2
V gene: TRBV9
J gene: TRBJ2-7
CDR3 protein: CASSVGLGAYEQYF
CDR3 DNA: TGTGCCAGCAGCGTGGGACTAGGGGCCTACGAGCAGTACTTC

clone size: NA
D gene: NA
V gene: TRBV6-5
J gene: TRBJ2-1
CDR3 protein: CASSARGGRYNEQFF
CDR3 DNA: TGTGCCAGCAGCGCCCGGGGAGGTAGATACAATGAGCAGTTCTTC

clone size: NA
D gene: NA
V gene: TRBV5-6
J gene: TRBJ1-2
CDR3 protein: CASSLPTGVNSNYGYTF
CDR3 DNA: TGTGCCAGCAGCTTGCCGACAGGCGTAAATTCTAACTATGGCTACACCTTC

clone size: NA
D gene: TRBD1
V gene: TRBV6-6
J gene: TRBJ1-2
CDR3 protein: CASSYWTGGDGYTF
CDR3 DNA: TGTGCCAGCAGTTACTGGACAGGGGGCGATGGCTACACCTTC

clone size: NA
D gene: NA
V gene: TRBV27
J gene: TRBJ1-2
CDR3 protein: CASSLNSPSHGYTF
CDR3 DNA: TGTGCCAGCAGTTTAAACAGCCCGTCCCATGGCTACACCTTC

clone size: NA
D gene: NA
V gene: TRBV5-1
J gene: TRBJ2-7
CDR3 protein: CASSLESKISYEQYF
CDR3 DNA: TGCGCCAGCAGCTTGGAAAGCAAAATCTCCTACGAGCAGTACTTC

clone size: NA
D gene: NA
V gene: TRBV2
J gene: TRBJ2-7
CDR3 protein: CASSHSVSRDYEQYF
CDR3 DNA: TGTGCCAGCAGCCACTCTGTATCTCGGGACTACGAGCAGTACTTC

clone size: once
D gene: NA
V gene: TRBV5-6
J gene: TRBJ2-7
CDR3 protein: CASSLTAYEQYF
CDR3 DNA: TGTGCCAGCAGCTTGACAGCCTACGAGCAGTACTTC

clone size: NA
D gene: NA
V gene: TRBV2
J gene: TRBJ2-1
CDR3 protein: CASGVASLINEQFF
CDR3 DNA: TGTGCCAGCGGGGTGGCTAGCCTTATCAATGAGCAGTTCTTC

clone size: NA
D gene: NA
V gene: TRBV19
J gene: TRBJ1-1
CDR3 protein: CASSILAGLNTEAFF
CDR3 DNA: TGTGCCAGTAGTATCCTGGCAGGGTTGAACACTGAAGCTTTCTTT

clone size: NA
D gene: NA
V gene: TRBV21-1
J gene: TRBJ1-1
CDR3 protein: CASSCWNPGGQWNTEAFF
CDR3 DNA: TGTGCCAGCAGCTGCTGGAACCCAGGGGGCCAATGGAACACTGAAGCTTTCTTT

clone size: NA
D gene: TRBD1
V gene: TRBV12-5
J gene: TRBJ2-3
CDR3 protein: CASGELRGTAVSTDTQYF
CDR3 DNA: TGTGCTAGTGGGGAACTCCGTGGGACAGCCGTTAGCACAGATACGCAGTATTTT

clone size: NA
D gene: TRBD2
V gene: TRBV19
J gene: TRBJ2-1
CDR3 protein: CASSTLEIAGAEQFF
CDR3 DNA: TGTGCCAGTAGTACCCTCGAGATAGCGGGAGCGGAGCAGTTCTTC

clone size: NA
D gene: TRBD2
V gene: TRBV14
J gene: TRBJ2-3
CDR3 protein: CASSLELTSSSTDTQYF
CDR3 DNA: TGTGCCAGCAGCCTCGAATTGACTAGCTCCTCCACAGATACGCAGTATTTT

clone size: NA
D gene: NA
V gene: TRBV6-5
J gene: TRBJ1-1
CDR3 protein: CASSTTVNTEAFF
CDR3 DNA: TGTGCCAGCAGTACGACAGTGAACACTGAAGCTTTCTTT

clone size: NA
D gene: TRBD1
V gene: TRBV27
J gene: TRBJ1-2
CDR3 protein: CASSRTGQGNYGYTF
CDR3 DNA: TGTGCCAGCAGTCGGACGGGACAGGGTAACTATGGCTACACCTTC

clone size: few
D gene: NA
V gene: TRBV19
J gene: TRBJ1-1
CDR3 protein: CASALGAGTEAFF
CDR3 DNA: TGTGCCAGTGCCTTGGGGGCAGGCACTGAAGCTTTCTTT

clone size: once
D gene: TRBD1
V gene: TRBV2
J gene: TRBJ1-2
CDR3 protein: CASSERRDREGGYTF
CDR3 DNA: TGTGCCAGCAGTGAACGCCGGGACAGGGAAGGCGGCTACACCTTC

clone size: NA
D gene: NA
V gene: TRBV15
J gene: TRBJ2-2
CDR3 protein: CATSGGTANTGELFF
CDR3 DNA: TGTGCCACCAGCGGCGGGACGGCAAACACCGGGGAGCTGTTTTTT

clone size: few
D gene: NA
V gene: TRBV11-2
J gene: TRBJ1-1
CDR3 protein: CASCGVGTEAFF
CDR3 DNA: TGTGCCAGTTGCGGGGTGGGCACTGAAGCTTTCTTT

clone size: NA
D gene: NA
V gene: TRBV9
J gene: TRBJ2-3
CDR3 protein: CASSVEVGTSTDTQYF
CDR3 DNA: TGTGCCAGCAGCGTAGAGGTGGGGACTAGCACAGATACGCAGTATTTT

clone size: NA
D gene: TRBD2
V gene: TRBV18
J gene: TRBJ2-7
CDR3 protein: CASSPGREPYEQYF
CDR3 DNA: TGTGCCAGCTCCCCTGGGCGGGAGCCCTACGAGCAGTACTTC

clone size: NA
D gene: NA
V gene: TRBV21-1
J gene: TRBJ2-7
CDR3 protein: CASSKGRQGSHEQYF
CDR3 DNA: TGTGCCAGCAGCAAAGGGCGACAGGGCTCCCACGAGCAGTACTTC

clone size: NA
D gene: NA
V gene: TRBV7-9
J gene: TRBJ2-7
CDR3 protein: CASSLGNRAKYF
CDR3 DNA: TGTGCCAGCAGCTTAGGAAACAGGGCAAAGTACTTC

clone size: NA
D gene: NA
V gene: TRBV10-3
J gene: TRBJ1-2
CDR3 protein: CAISPRGANYGYTF
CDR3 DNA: TGTGCCATCAGTCCCAGGGGAGCTAACTATGGCTACACCTTC

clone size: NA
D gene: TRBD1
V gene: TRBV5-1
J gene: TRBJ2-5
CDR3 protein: CASFPGGAGETQYF
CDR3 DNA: TGCGCCAGCTTTCCAGGGGGCGCCGGGGAGACCCAGTACTTC

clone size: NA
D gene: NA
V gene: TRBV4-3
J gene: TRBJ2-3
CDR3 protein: CASSQGTVDTDTQYF
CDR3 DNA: TGCGCCAGCAGCCAAGGGACAGTCGACACAGATACGCAGTATTTT

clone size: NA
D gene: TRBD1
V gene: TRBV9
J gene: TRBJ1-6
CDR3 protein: CASSVTTGEFSPLHF
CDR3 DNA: TGTGCCAGCAGCGTCACGACAGGGGAGTTTTCACCCCTCCACTTT

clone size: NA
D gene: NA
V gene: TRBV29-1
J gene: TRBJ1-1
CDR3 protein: CSVGQAVTIKKAFF
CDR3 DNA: TGCAGCGTTGGACAGGCCGTCACCATTAAGAAAGCTTTCTTT

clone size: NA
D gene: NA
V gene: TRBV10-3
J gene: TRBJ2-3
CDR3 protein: CAIRPDTTWDTQYF
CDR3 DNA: TGTGCCATCCGACCAGACACCACGTGGGATACGCAGTATTTT

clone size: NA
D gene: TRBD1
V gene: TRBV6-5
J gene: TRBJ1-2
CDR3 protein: CASSSRDSKYGYTF
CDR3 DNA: TGTGCCAGCAGTTCCCGGGACAGCAAATATGGCTACACCTTC

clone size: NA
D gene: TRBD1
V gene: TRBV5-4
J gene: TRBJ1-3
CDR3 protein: CASSLMTGKGNTIYF
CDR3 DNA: TGTGCCAGCAGCCTGATGACAGGGAAGGGAAACACCATATATTTT

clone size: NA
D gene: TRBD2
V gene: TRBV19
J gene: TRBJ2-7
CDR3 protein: CASSIRTSGGYEQYF
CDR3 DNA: TGTGCCAGTAGTATCCGGACTAGCGGGGGCTACGAGCAGTACTTC

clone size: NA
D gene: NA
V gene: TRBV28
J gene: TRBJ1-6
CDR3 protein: CASSLQGLSGSPLHF
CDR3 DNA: TGTGCCAGCAGTTTACAGGGGCTGAGTGGATCACCCCTCCACTTT

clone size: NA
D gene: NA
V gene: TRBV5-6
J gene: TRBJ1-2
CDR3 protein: CASSRREGGGYTF
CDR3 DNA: TGTGCCAGCAGCCGCCGGGAGGGAGGTGGCTACACCTTC

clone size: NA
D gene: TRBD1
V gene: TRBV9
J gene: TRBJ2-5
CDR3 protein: CASSVGGQGKTQYF
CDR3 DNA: TGTGCCAGCAGCGTAGGGGGACAGGGGAAGACCCAGTACTTC

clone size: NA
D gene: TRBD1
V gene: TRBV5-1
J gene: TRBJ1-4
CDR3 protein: CASSQGVGQYNEKLFF
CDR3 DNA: TGCGCCAGCAGCCAGGGGGTTGGACAGTATAATGAAAAACTGTTTTTT

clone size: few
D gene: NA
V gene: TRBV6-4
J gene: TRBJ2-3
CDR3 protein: CASSDSTGGPTDTQYF
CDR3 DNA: TGTGCCAGCAGTGACTCTACGGGGGGCCCTACAGATACGCAGTATTTT

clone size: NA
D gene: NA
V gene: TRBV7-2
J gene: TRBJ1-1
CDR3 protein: CASSSMAGAEAFF
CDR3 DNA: TGTGCCAGCAGCTCTATGGCAGGTGCTGAAGCTTTCTTT

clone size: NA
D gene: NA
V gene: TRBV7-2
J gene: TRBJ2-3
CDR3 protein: CASSLPRNTDTQYF
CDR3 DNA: TGTGCCAGCAGCTTACCTAGAAACACAGATACGCAGTATTTT

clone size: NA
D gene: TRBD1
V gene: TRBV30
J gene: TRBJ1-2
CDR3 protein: CAWTTGVYGYTF
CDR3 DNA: TGTGCCTGGACTACAGGGGTCTATGGCTACACCTTC

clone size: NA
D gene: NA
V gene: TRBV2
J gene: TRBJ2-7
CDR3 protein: CASKDNSYEQYF
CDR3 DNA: TGTGCCAGCAAGGACAACTCCTACGAGCAGTACTTC

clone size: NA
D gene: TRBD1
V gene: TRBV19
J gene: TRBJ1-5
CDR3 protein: CASSIDNRGGQPQHF
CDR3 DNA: TGTGCCAGTAGTATAGACAACAGGGGTGGCCAGCCCCAGCATTTT

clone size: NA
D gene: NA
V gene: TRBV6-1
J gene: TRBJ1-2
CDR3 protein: CASSELWQGLSPYTF
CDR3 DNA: TGTGCCAGCAGTGAACTTTGGCAGGGCCTAAGTCCCTACACCTTC

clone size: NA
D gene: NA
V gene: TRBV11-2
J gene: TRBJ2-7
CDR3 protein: CASSPTGYEQYF
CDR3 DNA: TGTGCCAGCAGCCCGACAGGCTACGAGCAGTACTTC

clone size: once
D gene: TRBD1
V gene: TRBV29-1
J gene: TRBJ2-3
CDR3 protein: CSAGTGLDTQYF
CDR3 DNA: TGCAGCGCCGGGACAGGGCTGGATACGCAGTATTTT

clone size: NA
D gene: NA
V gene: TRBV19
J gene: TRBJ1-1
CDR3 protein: CASSIDLRGTEAFF
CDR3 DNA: TGTGCCAGTAGTATAGATCTTCGGGGCACTGAAGCTTTCTTT

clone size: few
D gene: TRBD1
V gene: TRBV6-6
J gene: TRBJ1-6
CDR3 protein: CASSYGTGDDSPLHF
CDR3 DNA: TGTGCCAGCAGTTACGGGACAGGAGATGATTCACCCCTCCACTTT

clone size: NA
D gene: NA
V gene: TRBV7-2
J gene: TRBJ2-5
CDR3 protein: CASSSRFQAPMQETQYF
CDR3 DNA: TGTGCCAGCAGCTCGCGGTTTCAAGCACCTATGCAAGAGACCCAGTACTTC

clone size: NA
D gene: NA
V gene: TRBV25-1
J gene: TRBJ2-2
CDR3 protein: CASSDPRRDNGELFF
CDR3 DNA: TGTGCCAGCAGTGATCCACGCAGGGATAACGGGGAGCTGTTTTTT

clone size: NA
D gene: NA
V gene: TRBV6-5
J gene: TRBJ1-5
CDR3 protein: CASRTGGDQPQHF
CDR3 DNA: TGTGCCAGCAGAACGGGGGGAGATCAGCCCCAGCATTTT

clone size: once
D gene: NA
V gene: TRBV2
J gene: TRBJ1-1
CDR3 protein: CASMTLAEAFF
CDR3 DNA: TGTGCCAGCATGACCCTAGCTGAAGCTTTCTTT

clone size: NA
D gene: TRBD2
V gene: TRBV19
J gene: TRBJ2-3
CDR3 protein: CASAARGTGLAGGDTQYF
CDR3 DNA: TGTGCCAGTGCGGCCCGGGGGACGGGACTAGCGGGGGGAGATACGCAGTATTTT

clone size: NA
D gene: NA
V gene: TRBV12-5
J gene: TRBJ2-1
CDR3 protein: CASGHWREQFF
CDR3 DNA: TGTGCTAGTGGTCATTGGCGGGAGCAGTTCTTC